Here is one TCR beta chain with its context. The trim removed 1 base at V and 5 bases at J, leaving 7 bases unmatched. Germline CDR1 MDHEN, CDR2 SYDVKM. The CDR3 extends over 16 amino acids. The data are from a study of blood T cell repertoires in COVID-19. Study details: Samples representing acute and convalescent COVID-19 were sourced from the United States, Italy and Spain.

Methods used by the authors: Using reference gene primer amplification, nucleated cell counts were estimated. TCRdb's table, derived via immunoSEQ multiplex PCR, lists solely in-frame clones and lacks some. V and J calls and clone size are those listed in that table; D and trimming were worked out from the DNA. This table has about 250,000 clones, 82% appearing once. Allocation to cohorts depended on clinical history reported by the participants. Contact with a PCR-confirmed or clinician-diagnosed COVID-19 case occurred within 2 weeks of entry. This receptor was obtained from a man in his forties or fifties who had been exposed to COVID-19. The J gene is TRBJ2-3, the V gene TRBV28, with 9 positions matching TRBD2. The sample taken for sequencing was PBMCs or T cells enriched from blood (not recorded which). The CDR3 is CASSLSVAGEGDTQYF. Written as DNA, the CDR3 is TGTGCCAGCAGTTTATCGGTAGCGGGAGAGGGAGATACGCAGTATTTT.